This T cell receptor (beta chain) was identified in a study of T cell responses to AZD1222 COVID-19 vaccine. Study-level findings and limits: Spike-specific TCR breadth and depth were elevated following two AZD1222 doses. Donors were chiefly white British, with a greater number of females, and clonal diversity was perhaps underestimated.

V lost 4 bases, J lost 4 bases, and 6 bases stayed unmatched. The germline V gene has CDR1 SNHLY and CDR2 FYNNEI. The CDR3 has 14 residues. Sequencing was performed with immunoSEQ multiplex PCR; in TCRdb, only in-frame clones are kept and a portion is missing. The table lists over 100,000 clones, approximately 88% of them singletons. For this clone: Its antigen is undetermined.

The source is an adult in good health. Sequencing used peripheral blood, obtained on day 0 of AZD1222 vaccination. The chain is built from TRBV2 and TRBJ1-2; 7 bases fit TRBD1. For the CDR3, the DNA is TGTGCCAGCAGTGGTCCCGGGACAGTCTATGGCTACACCTTC. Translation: CASSGPGTVYGYTF. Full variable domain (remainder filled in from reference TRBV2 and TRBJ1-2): EPEVTQTPSHQVTQMGQEVILRCVPISNHLYFYWYRQILGQKVEFLVSFYNNEISEKSEIFDDQFSVERPDGSNFTLKIRSTKLEDSAMYFCASSGPGTVYGYTFGSGTRLTVV.